This T cell receptor beta chain was obtained from a study of CD8 T cells in Susac syndrome. The wider study: There were roughly six sequenced Susac syndrome patients with active disease and roughly 8 in remission. General study points: TCR sequencing and HLA analysis covered a relatively small number of individuals. In total CD8+ repertoires, 15 to 20 Susac-specific public clones were found, and in CD8+ TEMRA repertoires, roughly five were found.

RNA amounts of about 0.5 to 1 ug underwent reverse transcription with random hexamers. A multiplex approach, immunoSEQ multiplex PCR, amplified TCR beta CDR3 across 54 Vbeta and 13 Jbeta. Using its own MiXCR run on the immunoSEQ multiplex PCR reads, TCRdb lists one record per CDR3 protein. The sample has 100,000 or so distinct CDR3 sequences; roughly 96% are singletons. V was cut by 6 bases and J by 6 bases, with 8 bases left in between. This CDR3 spans 11 amino acids. As regards this clonotype: The antigen remains unidentified.

This sequence originates from a human donor with Susac syndrome. The sequenced sample consisted of CD8+ T cells from PBMCs. This sequence joins TRBV12-3 or TRBV12-4 and TRBJ1-1; no clear D. The CDR3 here is CASRYGAEAFF. The CDR3, as DNA: TGTGCCAGCAGGTATGGGGCTGAAGCTTTCTTT.